These T cell receptor beta chains were read from a single sample in a study of cytomegalovirus exposure and HLA in healthy donors. The assay was immunoSEQ multiplex PCR, and TCRdb's table has in-frame clones only and misses some. Of some 170,000 clones listed, around 86% were seen once; the top ten hold more than 0.9%. The specimen sequenced was PBMCs. The source is a girl aged 2 to 9 in good health and CMV-seropositive. Each CDR3 is given with its conserved first and last residue. Each record gives: J gene, V gene, D gene, CDR3 protein. A D gene is named only where the DNA matches it firmly.

>TRBJ1-4|TRBV6-1|.
CASSGRHREKLFF
>TRBJ1-1|TRBV20-1|.
CSAPRNTEAFF
>TRBJ1-2|TRBV28|.
CASSSFDFTNYGYTF
>TRBJ2-5|TRBV28|.
CASSLSFQETQYF
>TRBJ1-2|TRBV6-5|TRBD1
CATGTGGAYTF
>TRBJ2-4|TRBV28|TRBD1
CASSPEIFRQGRKNIQYF
>TRBJ2-1|TRBV19|TRBD2
CASSIRGLAAVSPFNEQFF
>TRBJ2-1|TRBV27|TRBD2
CASSLSIGLAGYNEQFF
>TRBJ2-1|TRBV30|TRBD2
CAWSQGLVYSYNEQFF
>TRBJ1-2|TRBV19|TRBD1
CASSWTGVTRGYPF
>TRBJ2-5|TRBV11-2|TRBD2
CASSLGPSGSAQTQYF
>TRBJ2-7|TRBV4-1|TRBD1
CASSQDLQGAGEQYF
>TRBJ2-7|TRBV2|TRBD1
CASKPGQGPYEQYF
>TRBJ2-3|TRBV5-4|.
CASSQEGAVGTDTQYF
>TRBJ2-1|TRBV30|TRBD2
CASASGRTYNEQFF
>TRBJ2-5|TRBV19|.
CASSIDGETQYF
>TRBJ2-5|TRBV29-1|.
CSVERGEAEETQYF
>TRBJ1-1|TRBV5-6|.
CASSSPKGGETEAFF
>TRBJ1-1|TRBV5-1|.
CASSFQGTVEAFF
>TRBJ1-1|TRBV5-1|TRBD1
CASSWTGGLNTEAFF
>TRBJ1-1|TRBV28|.
CASTRDTEAFF
>TRBJ1-5|TRBV6-1|TRBD1
CASWDRGSNQPQHF
>TRBJ1-3|TRBV6-1|.
CASSGWGVGNTIYF
>TRBJ1-5|TRBV11-2|.
CASSLGGYNQPQHF
>TRBJ2-5|TRBV25-1|TRBD2
CASSDAGGSGTQYF
>TRBJ1-5|TRBV19|.
CASSIWTVNQPQHF
>TRBJ2-7|TRBV7-2|.
CASSLATRALSYEQYF
>TRBJ2-1|TRBV7-2|TRBD2
CASSLYRASGSRNEQFF
>TRBJ2-5|TRBV27|TRBD2
CASSRASGDQYF
>TRBJ1-5|TRBV6-5|TRBD1
CASSRTGIHQPQHF
>TRBJ2-3|TRBV5-4|.
CASSFGDTQYF
>TRBJ2-1|TRBV6-1|TRBD2
CASCRRGGGTNEQFF
>TRBJ2-7|TRBV27|.
CASSLGLAHYEQYF
>TRBJ2-3|TRBV7-8|TRBD2
CASSLDGGRAIADTQYF
>TRBJ2-2|TRBV5-4|TRBD2
CASSLAGGLGTGELFF
>TRBJ1-5|TRBV28|.
CASSLIRRGGSRSNQPQHF
>TRBJ2-7|TRBV11-2|TRBD2
CASSLREGIHEQYF
>TRBJ1-5|TRBV4-1|TRBD1
CASSMDRGRLRNQPQHF
>TRBJ2-7|TRBV28|TRBD1
CASSRDRGLDEQYF
>TRBJ2-7|TRBV6-5|TRBD1
CASSSGQGFSYEQYF
>TRBJ1-3|TRBV5-4|.
CASRTEGGNTIYF
>TRBJ2-1|TRBV2|TRBD2
CASSEGLAAYNEQFF